This T cell receptor (beta chain) was sequenced for a study of blood T cells in healthy people across ages. As for this clonotype: Antigen specificity is unknown.

The CDR3 is 15 amino acids. V lost 5 bases, J lost 8 bases, and 21 bases lay in between. Germline values: CDR1 MNHEY, CDR2 SVGAGI. The extraction recovered at least 6 micrograms of total RNA per sample. Study results and caveats: Expanded clonotype shifts may have been confounded, as the donors had an unknown CMV status.

Primers used in a second PCR of about 7 to 11 cycles were a sample-barcoded 5' primer and a J-beta primer mix. Tagging of each cDNA molecule was performed by a template-switch adaptor with 12 random nucleotides. TCRdb independently ran MiXCR on the 5' RACE reads; one entry per CDR3 protein. The sample gives roughly 730,000 distinct CDR3 sequences, 56% of which show up once; roughly 25% is in the top ten. What was sequenced was blood. The chain has TRBV6-5 and TRBJ1-2; the D is unclear. The source of this sequence is a man aged 40-55 years in good health. This CDR3 is CASSMKGRRGRGYTF. The DNA for the CDR3 is TGTGCCAGCAGTATGAAAGGACGGCGGGGAAGGGGCTACACCTTC.